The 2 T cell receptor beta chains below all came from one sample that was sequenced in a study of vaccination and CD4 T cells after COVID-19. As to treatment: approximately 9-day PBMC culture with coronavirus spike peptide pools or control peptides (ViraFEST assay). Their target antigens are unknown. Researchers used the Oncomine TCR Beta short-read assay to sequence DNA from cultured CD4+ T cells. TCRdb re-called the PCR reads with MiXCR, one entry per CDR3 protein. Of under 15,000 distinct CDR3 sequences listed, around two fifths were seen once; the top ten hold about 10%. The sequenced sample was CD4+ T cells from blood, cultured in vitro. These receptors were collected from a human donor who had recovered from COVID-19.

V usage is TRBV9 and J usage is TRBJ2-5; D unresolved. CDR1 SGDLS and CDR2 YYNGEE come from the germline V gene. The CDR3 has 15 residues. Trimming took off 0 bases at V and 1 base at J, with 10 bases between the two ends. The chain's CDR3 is CASSVAGEPQETQYF. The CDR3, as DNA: TGTGCCAGCAGCGTAGCGGGTGAACCCCAAGAGACCCAGTACTTC. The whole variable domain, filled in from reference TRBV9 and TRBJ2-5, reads DSGVTQTPKHLITATGQRVTLRCSPRSGDLSVYWYQQSLDQGLQFLIQYYNGEERAKGNILERFSAQQFPDLHSELNLSSLELGDSALYFCASSVAGEPQETQYFGPGTRLLVL.

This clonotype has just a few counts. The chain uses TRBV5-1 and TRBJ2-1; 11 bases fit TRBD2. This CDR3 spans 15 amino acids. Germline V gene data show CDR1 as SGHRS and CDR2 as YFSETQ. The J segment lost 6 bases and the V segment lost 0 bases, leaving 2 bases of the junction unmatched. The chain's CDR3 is CASSLALAGGNEQFF. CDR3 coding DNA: TGCGCCAGCAGCTTGGCTCTAGCGGGAGGCAATGAGCAGTTCTTC.